This entry describes one TCR beta chain. The method was immunoSEQ multiplex PCR; TCRdb's version includes in-frame clones alone and lacks a portion of them. Among more than 20,000 clones listed, 80% to 95% were seen once. Losses at the gene ends were 6 bases for V and 0 bases for J; bases not matched to a gene: 14. Germline lookup yields CDR1 MDHEN and CDR2 SYDVKM. The CDR3 covers 18 residues. The sample originates from a study of T cell repertoires and Cas9 in healthy adults. For the study at large: SpCas9-reactive CD4 and CD8 T cells were characterized for potency, cytotoxicity and lineage.

The source is a human donor in good health. The chain has TRBV28 and TRBJ1-5, with 7 bases aligning to TRBD1. Sequencing used CD4+ effector T cells (CD127+, CD25-, CD137-, CD154-) from PBMCs; culture status not recorded. The CDR3 DNA sequence: TGTGCCAGCAGGCACAACCCGGGACAGAGATTTAGCAATCAGCCCCAGCATTTT. Protein product: CASRHNPGQRFSNQPQHF.